This T cell receptor (beta chain) was sequenced in a study of response to subunit inactivated influenza vaccine. Study-level points and caveats: Authors suggested few new T cells are recruited by each seasonal influenza vaccination.

MiXCR, run by TCRdb on the RT-PCR reads, gives a single entry per CDR3 protein. The sample consists of just under 250,000 distinct CDR3 sequences, 9% to 15% of them appearing once. Germline CDR1 is SNHLY and CDR2 is FYNNEI. Trimming took 4 bases from V and 3 from J; bases not matched to a gene: 8. The CDR3 sequence is 17 residues long. This clonotype was seen ten or more times. Its cognate antigen is unknown. The rearrangement links TRBV2 to TRBJ1-5; 11 bases line up with TRBD1. The sample was non-naive T cells sorted from PBMCs, taken approximately 15 days before vaccination. This clonotype was sampled from a man aged 50 to 60 who received an inactivated influenza vaccine. The CDR3 loop is CASSVPGQGADNQPQHF. CDR3 nucleotide sequence: TGTGCCAGCAGTGTCCCAGGACAGGGGGCGGACAATCAGCCCCAGCATTTT.